In its sample, the clone carrying this TCR beta chain is medium-sized. Its antigen is currently unknown. This CDR3 is 11 amino acids long. The V end lost 6 bases, the J end lost 14 bases, and 19 bases lay between the germline ends. Looked up from germline, CDR1 is DFQATT and CDR2 is SNEGSKA (reference sequence). This specimen comes from a study of early stage breast cancer tumors. Study background: Samples were sequenced at 9 to 10-fold average coverage.

Study outcomes and limitations: Tumor and normal breast were distinguished via blood comparison in 14 of 16 patients. Tumors had 2.5 to 3-fold higher T cell density and higher clonality than adjacent normal breast tissue.

Each sample had two DNA replicates, approximately 0.5 ug blood or about 1.5 ug tissue. The repertoire was sequenced with immunoSEQ multiplex PCR; TCRdb's copy has only in-frame clones and lacks some. Here the sample spans 5,200 or so clones, approximately 70% being singletons. The sample was breast tumor tissue. This TCR came from a person aged 55 to 69 with breast cancer. The chain couples TRBV20-1 to TRBJ1-2; a weak D match, TRBD1 (6 bases). The CDR3 coding sequence is TGCAGTGCAGCCCAGGGGCTGCATAGAACCTTC. Its protein is CSAAQGLHRTF.